This TCR beta chain was sequenced in a study of tumor-infiltrating lymphocytes in primary liver carcinoma. Starting from around 510 ng of total RNA, TCR beta cDNA was produced with a primer in the constant region. Researchers made the TCR beta libraries by running three nested multiplex PCR rounds with slightly modified ARM-PCR. TRBV1-TRBV30 forward primers paired with a C-beta reverse primer were used in the first two PCR rounds, which ran around 10 cycles each. MiXCR was run by TCRdb on the multiplex PCR reads, yielding one entry per CDR3 protein. In the table there are some 200,000 distinct CDR3 sequences, 65% of which are singletons. V gave up 4 bases and J gave up 1 base; unmatched junction bases: 7. The CDR3 spans 16 residues. The germline gives CDR1 MNHEY, CDR2 SVGEGT. This clonotype was seen at least ten times. RNA isolated from unsorted whole blood supplied the blood RNA, with germline DNA also extracted.

The sequence was collected from a woman in her sixties or seventies with primary liver carcinoma and hepatitis B virus infection. The chain recombines TRBV6-2 or TRBV6-3 with TRBJ2-3, with 8 nucleotides matching TRBD2. The sample was peripheral blood. The CDR3 coding sequence is TGTGCCAGCAGTTTTATAGCGGGATCGCGCACAGATACGCAGTATTTT. As protein: CASSFIAGSRTDTQYF.